This T cell receptor beta chain comes out of a study of T cell clusters in autoimmune cytopenias. Findings of the study overall: Comparing secondary cytopenia with chronic lymphocytic leukemia showed no cluster-lack signature, apparently masked by lymphoma repertoire.

For this clonotype: Its antigen is currently unknown.

The CDR3 is made up of 17 amino acids. TRB rearrangements were amplified by touch-down multiplex PCR with mixed TRB-A/B primers. Reanalyzing the multiplex PCR reads, TCRdb keeps one entry per CDR3 protein, without DNA. The sample table sets out about 8,200 distinct CDR3 sequences. TRB amplification used around 260 ng of peripheral blood genomic DNA. The source material was peripheral blood. This chain connects TRBV12-3 or TRBV12-4 to TRBJ2-2; absent DNA, TCRdb's TRBD2 call cannot be checked. This TCR was sampled from a human donor with an autoimmune cytopenia or autoimmune hepatitis (not recorded which). CDR3 residues: CASSLLRGRVNTGELFF.